The clone carrying this TCR beta chain has only a few counts. Its target is not known. The data were taken from a study of T cells in localized non-small cell lung cancer. Study-wide points: There were a median around 53 of the top 100 tumor clones appearing in adjacent lung. Uninvolved adjacent lung had the highest recorded T cell clonality, with tumor below it. Heterogeneity remains possible because sequencing was limited to only one tumor region.

V lost 4 bases to trimming and J lost 2 bases; unmatched junction nucleotides: 4. Germline V gene sequence: CDR1 LNHDA, CDR2 SQIVND (reference sequence). The CDR3 length is 16 residues. Clones were read by immunoSEQ multiplex PCR, and TCRdb kept only the in-frame ones, dropping some. The data show thousands of clones, with roughly 28% seen just once and 9% to 15% held by the top ten. The J gene is TRBJ2-7, the V gene TRBV19, with TRBD2 matching 14 bases. This TCR derives from a woman aged 40-75 years with stage I lung adenocarcinoma. The source material was lung tumor tissue, sampled before any cancer treatment. CDR3 sequence (DNA): TGTGCCAGTAGTAACCGACTAGCGGGAGGGACCTACGAGCAGTACTTC. Protein product: CASSNRLAGGTYEQYF.